The 6 T cell receptor beta chains below come from one sample, sequenced in a study of beta chain features in type 1 diabetes. Of the isolated RNA, all was reverse transcribed, and so the sequenced material was expressed TCRB transcripts. Assay: immunoSEQ multiplex PCR; the TCRdb copy retains only in-frame clones and omits some. In the table there are about 330,000 clones, approximately 10% of which are singletons. Material for sequencing was naive CD4+ T cells from blood. The receptors shown here come from a woman between 25 and 40 years old in good health.

At least ten counts were recorded for this clone. This rearrangement joins TRBV28 to TRBJ2-5, with D tentatively TRBD1 (6 bases). The CDR3 spans 13 residues. In germline, CDR1 is MDHEN, CDR2 SYDVKM. DNA for the CDR3: TGTGTGGTGCAGGGGAACCCTGAAGAGACCCAGTACTTC. Amino acid sequence: CVVQGNPEETQYF.

The V call is TRBV18, the J call TRBJ2-7, with 9 bases that match TRBD1. With 6 bases clipped from V and 7 bases from J, the junction kept 7 bases outside the gene matches. Germline loops: CDR1 KGHSH, CDR2 LQKENI. CDR3 size: 13 residues. The CDR3 reads CASSPGTGMEQYF. The CDR3 DNA reads as TGTGCCAGCTCCCCCGGGACAGGGATGGAGCAGTACTTC.

A few counts support this clone. This chain connects TRBV4-2 to TRBJ2-7, with 14 bases identical to TRBD2. Germline-derived CDR1 and CDR2 are LGHNA and YNFKEQ. Unmatched junction bases numbered 10, after V lost 1 base and J lost 2 bases. The CDR3 sequence is 19 residues long. In DNA, the CDR3 is TGTGCCAGCAGCCAAGGAGCCGGGACTAGCGGGAGTGCGGCCTACGAGCAGTACTTC. This translates into CASSQGAGTSGSAAYEQYF.

This chain uses TRBV5-1 with TRBJ2-4; D is possibly TRBD2 (5 bases). CDR3 length equals 16 residues. CDR1 and CDR2 (germline): SGHRS, YFSETQ. The V and J ends lost 3 bases and 0 bases respectively, with 13 bases between them. The CDR3 reads CASSSTSGVAKNIQYF. CDR3 coding DNA: TGCGCCAGCAGCTCTACCAGCGGAGTAGCCAAAAACATTCAGTACTTC.

The rearrangement links TRBV7-2 to TRBJ2-1; 7 nucleotides align to TRBD1. Germline V lookup: CDR1 SGHTA, CDR2 FQGNSA. V trimming: 7 bases; J trimming: 2 bases; junction bases outside the gene matches: 2. The CDR3 is 13 residues long. The CDR3: CASNRGTYNEQFF. The CDR3 bases are TGTGCCAGCAACAGGGGCACCTACAATGAGCAGTTCTTC.

The V and J genes are TRBV28 and TRBJ2-5, with D maybe TRBD1 (5 bases). Trimming removed 5 bases from V and 7 bases from J, with 20 bases in between. The CDR3 is made up of 15 amino acids. The V gene's germline CDR1 is MDHEN and CDR2 SYDVKM. In nucleotides, the CDR3 is TGTGCCAGCAGTCTCGGTCTTCGCAGGGTTGGGACCCAGTACTTC. Translating it yields CASSLGLRRVGTQYF.